These T cell receptor beta chains were read from a single sample in a study of shared clonotypes between healthy human individuals. Sequencing was performed with immunoSEQ multiplex PCR; in TCRdb, only in-frame clones are kept and a portion is missing. The repertoire holds roughly 2,300,000 clones, with 85% to 95% as singletons. Sequencing used naive CD4+ T cells from PBMCs. The receptor set was obtained from a man younger than 35 in good health. Some clones in this sample may be carry-over from other donors' samples. Each CDR3 is given with its conserved first and last residue. A D gene is named only where the DNA matches it firmly. Not all rows give a size; the values are once, few, many and, for expanded clones, a class.

TRBV11-2	NA	TRBJ2-1	NA	CASSWGVERSSYNEQFF
TRBV5-6	NA	TRBJ1-1	NA	CASSLGGFGFTEAFF
TRBV9	NA	TRBJ2-3	NA	CASSPHPVTDTQYF
TRBV15	NA	TRBJ1-2	NA	CATSRSLGGYTF
TRBV9	NA	TRBJ1-2	NA	CASSVSGSGPTYGYTF
TRBV28	TRBD2	TRBJ2-1	NA	CASRRTSGGSSYNEQFF
TRBV5-1	TRBD1	TRBJ1-4	NA	CASSIGQGNEKLFF
TRBV28	TRBD1	TRBJ2-2	NA	CASLDRGKGYPGELFF
TRBV6-5	TRBD2	TRBJ2-7	once	CASSYGLAGNYEQYF
TRBV5-1	TRBD2	TRBJ2-1	NA	CASSQGTSGYNEQFF
TRBV7-9	NA	TRBJ2-3	once	CASRLGGDTQYF
TRBV6-1	TRBD1	TRBJ1-2	NA	CASTRGPRGYTF
TRBV7-3	NA	TRBJ2-2	NA	CASASKGPASGELFF
TRBV27	TRBD1	TRBJ2-5	NA	CSVGTAQETQYF
TRBV28	NA	TRBJ1-3	NA	CASSLYRGPGGNTIYF
TRBV18	NA	TRBJ2-7	NA	CASSPQGDEQYF
TRBV7-9	TRBD1	TRBJ1-1	NA	CASSLVQGAGSAFF
TRBV11-2	TRBD2	TRBJ2-7	NA	CASSSAGGYSYEQYF
TRBV14	NA	TRBJ2-7	NA	CASSPFTGTLSYEQYF
TRBV10-3	NA	TRBJ2-7	NA	CAISERETGEGGQYF
TRBV15	NA	TRBJ2-1	NA	CATSRGSFLGSYNEQFF
TRBV7-9	TRBD2	TRBJ2-5	NA	CASSLWLAGTQETQYF
TRBV5-1	NA	TRBJ2-3	NA	CASKNTDTQYF
TRBV5-4	TRBD1	TRBJ2-2	NA	CASSPQTGQNTGELFF
TRBV7-6	NA	TRBJ2-7	NA	CASSLEAGYEQYF
TRBV7-2	TRBD2	TRBJ2-1	NA	CASSLARTSGSVNEQFF
TRBV5-5	NA	TRBJ2-5	NA	CASRVRETQYF
TRBV7-9	TRBD1	TRBJ2-7	NA	CASSFGQGLDEQYF
TRBV7-7	NA	TRBJ1-3	NA	CASSRDGGNTIYF
TRBV6-5	NA	TRBJ2-2	NA	CASSSSGSGELFF
TRBV7-7	NA	TRBJ1-1	NA	CASSQLQMNTEAFF
TRBV11-1	TRBD1	TRBJ1-1	NA	CASSFFKGQGRNTEAFF
TRBV11-2	NA	TRBJ2-1	NA	CASSLGWATRYNEQFF
TRBV29-1	TRBD2	TRBJ2-1	NA	CSVAGTGGYGGYNEQFF
TRBV5-6	NA	TRBJ2-1	NA	CASSGTPTGEQFF
TRBV30	NA	TRBJ1-5	few	CAWTDSSNQPQHF
TRBV29-1	NA	TRBJ2-7	NA	CSVELYFEQYF
TRBV15	NA	TRBJ2-5	NA	CATSPGRVFDGTQYF
TRBV18	TRBD1	TRBJ1-5	NA	CASSLAGTGVNQPQHF
TRBV4-2	NA	TRBJ1-1	NA	CASSQEVHRYEAFF
TRBV5-1	TRBD1	TRBJ1-1	once	CASSLALAGGASEAFF
TRBV27	TRBD2	TRBJ2-3	once	CASHPWGGSGADTQYF
TRBV6-1	NA	TRBJ2-7	NA	CASSSRDGGLSFYF
TRBV7-9	NA	TRBJ1-6	NA	CASSLDGDSPLHF
TRBV7-6	TRBD2	TRBJ2-2	few	CASSLASGRDTGELFF
TRBV5-1	NA	TRBJ2-7	NA	CASSYPGGNTYEQYF
TRBV4-2	TRBD1	TRBJ1-5	NA	CASSQDQLWDRDNQPQHF
TRBV11-2	NA	TRBJ2-7	NA	CASSQTGLEQYF
TRBV5-1	NA	TRBJ2-3	NA	CASSSGAHTDTQYF
TRBV28	NA	TRBJ2-1	NA	CASSLDWESNEQFF
TRBV28	NA	TRBJ2-5	once	CASNGGGRPQETQYF
TRBV30	NA	TRBJ1-4	few	CAWSGGFGEKLFF